This T cell receptor (beta chain) derives from a study of cytomegalovirus exposure and HLA in healthy donors (TCRdb year 2017). Background for the entire study: An earlier analysis of some 500 of the donors reported 276 Gb of sequence data and 100 million to 140 million unique TCR beta sequences from 190 million or so T cells. In a later analysis, previously published TCR beta repertoires from more than 500 donors were re-analyzed and high-resolution HLA genotyping was added so that TCR occurrence patterns could be studied. On average, roughly 240,000 unique TCR beta nucleotide sequences were sequenced per donor among 350 to 400 genotyped donors of the cohort, with about 19% of those sequences being non-productive. Because of strong linkage in the cohort, roughly 5 DR-DQ haplotypes were treated as single units for association and clustering. Roughly 300 gigabases of sequencing data and approximately 85 million unique TCR sequences were included in an early release covering roughly 600 HLA-typed donors. Rather than drawing on any new phenotypic data, the later analysis identified candidate immune exposures from TCR beta sequences and the way those sequences occurred across donors. Along with the approximately 700-subject first cohort, a separate validation cohort of over a hundred different subjects was used. High-throughput TCR immunosequencing, statistical association of individual TCRs with disease status, and machine learning were combined to predict cytomegalovirus infection status. Donor age, sex, ethnicity and CMV serostatus were compiled alongside the repertoire data. A later genetic analysis took genome-wide SNP genotypes for about 55% of the 666 donors and used that subset as a discovery cohort. HLA typing covered class I and class II loci at four-digit resolution. Of the roughly 400 genotyped donors, 75% to 85% were placed in the genetic ancestry cluster associated with self-reported Caucasian donors. Every repertoire in the discovery cohort had been generated on one and the same sequencing platform. The study aimed to test whether cataloging public T cell receptors could reveal signatures of past pathogen exposure. To decide whether each TCR beta V gene segment behaved as functional or pseudogenic, an earlier analysis of fewer than 750 of the donors relied on high-throughput TCR beta sequencing. The study used immunosequencing to profile the T cell repertoires of around 600 subjects and linked those repertoires to cytomegalovirus serostatus. Typing coverage varied by locus: 629-630 donors for A, B, C, DRB1 and DQB1; approximately 520 for DQA1; over 600 for DPA1; more than 450 for DPB1. General findings and caveats noted by the study authors: For the cohort, immune exposure information was limited to CMV serostatus. Linkage disequilibrium might explain the correlated functional status among segregating V segments, but an unknown experimental factor could not be ruled out. According to a later genetic analysis, donors in an Asian-associated ancestry cluster had fewer N-insertions in productive TCRs than the approximately 650-donor mean. Cytomegalovirus status was reported to be diagnosed by the classifier with high specificity and sensitivity in both the original and validation cohorts. In an earlier analysis of roughly 500 of the donors, most TCR beta V segments appeared in productive rearrangements about 87% or about 30% of the time, broadly matching IMGT annotations. In a later analysis, several top co-occurrence clusters were reported to appear linked to parvovirus B19, influenza, CMV and Epstein-Barr virus. Because HLA typing was missing for some donors at each locus, association tests included only the typed subset. Because counts were too low, under 20 rarely observed V segments, including chromosome 9 orphons, were left out of the earlier analysis of about 620 of the donors. In a later analysis, the rate of TCR association differed among HLA loci, with DRB1 alleles having the most associated TCRs and HLA-C alleles having the fewest. In a later analysis, HLA-associated TCR beta chains showed more clonal expansion and lower generation probabilities than non-associated chains that were equally common. The sequencing pipeline was judged likely to have produced a cluster of highly shared sequence variants as a technical artifact. A later analysis found that most CMV-associated TCR beta chains appeared HLA-restricted, with HLA associations seemingly driven largely by CMV exposure. Presence/absence analyses assumed roughly uniform sequencing depth across donors, an assumption that may not hold. Only TCR beta chains were sequenced in this cohort, and the absence of alpha or paired-chain data limited detectable features. A further reported finding was that TCR beta sequences accurately predicted the HLA-A and HLA-B alleles for most subjects in the first cohort. The authors suggested that the approach could potentially be extended to other disease states and immunological phenotypes. In vitro tests confirmed that a few of the cytomegalovirus-associated TCR beta chains recognize cytomegalovirus antigens. An association between a missense DCLRE1C variant and V-gene and J-gene trimming of TCR beta chains was found in a later genetic analysis and replicated in an independent cohort. Specific HLA alleles were associated with around 18,000 TCR beta sequences at a false discovery rate of 0.05 in a later analysis. Strong co-occurrence of HLA alleles, especially DR and DQ, made assigning TCR associations to individual alleles difficult. Most TCR sequences were observed very rarely across donors, whereas some public TCRs were present in many individuals. A total of 150 or so TCR beta chains were listed by the study as associated with cytomegalovirus.

This clone was observed a handful of times. Its specific antigen is unknown. No qualities accompany the bases; no much larger clone lies one base away. Receptor libraries were prepared by the immunoSEQ multiplex PCR assay. The multiplex PCR relied on a mix of 60 forward primers for TCR Vbeta segments and 13 reverse primers for TCR Jbeta segments. A multiplex PCR assay on genomic DNA amplified the CDR3 region of rearranged TCR beta genes. Amplified TCR beta libraries were sequenced as 87-base-pair reads on the Illumina HiSeq System. Per the original workflow: A later analysis tallied tens of millions of unique TCR beta chains across the 666 repertoires, and around 10 million of those chains were shared by two or more donors. A nearest-neighbor algorithm error-corrected the raw reads and collapsed the reads into unique sequences, merging closely related sequences to remove PCR and sequencing errors. V, D and J gene segments were assigned by aligning CDR3 sequences to IMGT reference sequences. For a sequence to be retained, a match of at least six nucleotides was required to both a V gene segment and a J gene segment. A rearrangement was called productive if the CDR3 had no stop codons and remained in frame with V and J, and every other rearrangement was called non-productive. Following IMGT convention, CDR3 was defined as the stretch from the second conserved V-encoded cysteine to the conserved J-encoded phenylalanine. The earlier analysis of a few hundred of the donors excluded any sequence lacking an unambiguous match to a single V gene segment. An earlier analysis of some 610 of the donors called V segments functional above 56.7% productive rearrangements and segregating when the between-donor standard deviation exceeded 5%. To diagnose cytomegalovirus status from the catalog of TCR beta chain sequences, a statistical classification framework was built. A later analysis assigned V and J genes by comparing TCR nucleotide sequences with IMGT/GENE-DB human TR gene sequences. In a later analysis, CDR3 sequences and most-parsimonious VDJ recombination scenarios were assigned using the TCRdist pipeline. In a later analysis, every TCR beta chain was defined by the combination of its CDR3 amino acid sequence and its V-gene family, and reads without a unique V-gene family were dropped. As a way to deal with suspected cross-contamination and a sequencing artifact, a later analysis dropped roughly 600 nucleotide sequences that were highly shared and had low generation probability. For each public chain, a later analysis derived a clonal expansion index from normalized ranks of inferred template counts within each repertoire. In a later analysis, generation probabilities were computed using a VDJ recombination model fitted to out-of-frame rearrangements, and the results were checked against IGoR. In a later analysis, TCR-TCR, TCR-HLA and TCR-CMV co-occurrence was scored with hypergeometric tests, and a repertoire-size bias correction was applied to TCR pairs. A later analysis estimated false discovery rates by permuting HLA or CMV assignments 20 times. A later analysis grouped co-occurring TCRs with DBSCAN, adding TCRdist sequence similarity when clustering within HLA-allele-positive subsets. Co-occurrence clustering excluded repertoires with fewer than 30,000 or more than 120,000 public chains, plus five with anomalous nucleotide sharing. TCRdb provides this immuneACCESS table in a form limited to in-frame rearrangements. Some clones are lacking; in checked studies, under half of them reflect an unresolved V gene, and why the rest are absent is not known. D and trimming come from the DNA, and the V and J calls and clone size come from that table. For this sample the table gives 150,000 to 200,000 clones, of which about two thirds were detected only once. The top ten clones comprise 2.5% to 3% of the sample.

The cohort comprised some 680 healthy bone marrow donors. All cohort members were sampled while nominally healthy, although unrecorded immune exposures were likely present. The donor was CMV seronegative and belonged to the group of 352 seronegative cohort members. A peripheral blood sample was provided by each donor, and peripheral blood mononuclear cells were used for TCR beta sequencing. Genomic DNA extraction from the blood cell samples was performed with the Qiagen DNeasy Blood Extraction Kit. Sequencing was carried out using PBMCs. This clonotype originated in a woman in her twenties or thirties in good health and CMV-seronegative.

The DNA reads as follows: TGTGCCAGTAGTATTCAGGGGTCCGGCAACTTGAACACTGAAGCTTTCTTT. It specifies CASSIQGSGNLNTEAFF. This chain joins TRBV19 to TRBJ1-1; tentative D gene TRBD1, with 6 bases matching. The CDR3 covers 17 residues, taking in both the cysteine and the phenylalanine. Left in the record is the CDR3 DNA by itself, 51 bases read in frame from the first base. Taken from the germline V gene (reference sequence), the CDR1 and CDR2 loops are LNHDA and SQIVND. Trimming at the junction amounts to 3 bases on V and 0 bases on J, and the germline ends lie 17 bases apart.